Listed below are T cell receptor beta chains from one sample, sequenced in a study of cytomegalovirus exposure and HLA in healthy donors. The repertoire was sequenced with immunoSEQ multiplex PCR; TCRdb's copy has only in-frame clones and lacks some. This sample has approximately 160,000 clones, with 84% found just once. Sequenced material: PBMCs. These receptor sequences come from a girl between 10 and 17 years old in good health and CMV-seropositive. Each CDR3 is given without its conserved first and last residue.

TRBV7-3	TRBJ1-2	ASSPTGGKTGGGYGYT
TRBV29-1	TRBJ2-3	SVEGRARTDTQY
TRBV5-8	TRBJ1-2	ASSNLQGGYGYT
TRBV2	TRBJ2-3	ASSRQGRTDTQY
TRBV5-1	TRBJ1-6	ASSLEGAGYNSPLH
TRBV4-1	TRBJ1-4	ASSRTGTNEKLF
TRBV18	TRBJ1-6	ASSPRTKTGDYRNSPLH
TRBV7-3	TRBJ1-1	ASSPQGTGTEAF
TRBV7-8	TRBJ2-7	ASSLRTVTYDQY
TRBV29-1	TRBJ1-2	SVDPAVHGYT
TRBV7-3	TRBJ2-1	ASSFLGGGNEQF
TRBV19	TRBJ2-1	ASSIAAGGLYNEQF
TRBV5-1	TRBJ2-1	ASSSTGNSYNEQF
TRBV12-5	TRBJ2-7	ASGLVRTGRDEQY
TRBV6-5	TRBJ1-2	ASSATGIGYT
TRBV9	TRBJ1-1	ASSPTSGWTEAF
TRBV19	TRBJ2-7	ASSGKGGSYEQY
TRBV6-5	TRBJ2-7	ASSYSSRDSSYEQY
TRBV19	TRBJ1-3	ASSIDGTIGNTIY
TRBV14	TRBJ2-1	ASSQTGGAYNEQF
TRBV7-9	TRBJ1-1	ASSSSKPNTEAF
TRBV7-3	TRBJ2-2	ASSAYSGGAPGELF
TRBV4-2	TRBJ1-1	ASSQVAGGSTEAF
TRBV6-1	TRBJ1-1	ASSDVAGNTEAF
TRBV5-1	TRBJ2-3	ASSLVSFTDTQY
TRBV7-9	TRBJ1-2	ASSAPGGGDGYT
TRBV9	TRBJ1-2	ASSVGAGNGYT
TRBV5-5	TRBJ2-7	ASSSRQGAQANPYEQY
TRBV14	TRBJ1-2	ASGENYGYT
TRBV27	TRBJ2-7	ASSLLPSLYEQY
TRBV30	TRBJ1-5	AWSGNRGSNQPQH
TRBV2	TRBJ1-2	ASSLRAGYT
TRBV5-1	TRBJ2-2	ASSLDRVSPGELF
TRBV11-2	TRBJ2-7	ASSLRHGQVYEQY
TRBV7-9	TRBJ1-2	ASSYTGLSGGYT
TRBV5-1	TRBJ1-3	ASSSSGTARSGNTIY
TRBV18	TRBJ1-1	ASLDGIDTEAF
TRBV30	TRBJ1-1	ALQGWVNTEAF
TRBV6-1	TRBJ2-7	ASSVADYEQY